These 19 T cell receptor beta chains were sequenced from one sample in a study of blood T cell repertoires in COVID-19 (dated by TCRdb to the early 2020s). Receptor libraries were prepared by the immunoSEQ multiplex PCR assay. This is the immuneACCESS table as TCRdb keeps it, with only in-frame sequences that have V and J called. A part of the clones is gone; compared with another copy, unresolved V genes explain less than half, and the rest is unexplained. Counted in this sample were some 7,500 clones; approximately 85% of them appeared once. The top ten hold around 16% of the sample. The sequenced material came from peripheral blood. The receptors stem from a woman aged 60 to 75 with active COVID-19.

This chain joins TRBV9 and TRBJ1-4; D is possibly TRBD1 (5 bases). V gave up 3 bases and J gave up 8 bases, with 17 bases separating them. CDR3 length: 15 amino acids. The V gene's germline CDR1 is SGDLS and CDR2 YYNGEE. CDR3 residues: CASSARLGGGEKLFF. CDR3 in DNA: TGTGCCAGCAGCGCACGGCTGGGGGGAGGGGAAAAACTGTTTTTT.

The J gene is TRBJ1-2, the V gene TRBV5-1, with TRBD1 identical over 8 bases. Germline-derived CDR1 and CDR2 are SGHRS and YFSETQ. The ends lost 5 bases at V and 6 bases at J; junction bases unmatched: 12. The length of the CDR3 is 15 residues. The CDR3 bases are TGCGCCAGCAGGTCGGGACAGGCTTATTCGCATGGCTACACCTTC. Translation gives CASRSGQAYSHGYTF. The complete variable domain, with remaining parts taken from reference TRBV5-1 and TRBJ1-2, reads KAGVTQTPRYLIKTRGQQVTLSCSPISGHRSVSWYQQTPGQGLQFLFEYFSETQRNKGNFPGRFSGRQFSNSRSEMNVSTLELGDSALYLCASRSGQAYSHGYTFGSGTRLTVV.

This chain uses TRBV29-1 with TRBJ2-3; 9 bases are a match to TRBD2. The CDR3 is made up of 13 amino acids. Germline CDR1 and CDR2: SQVTM and ANQGSEA. Unmatched junction bases numbered 5, after V lost 5 bases and J lost 5 bases. Here the CDR3 DNA reads TGCAGCGTTATACTAGCGGGTATAGATACGCAGTATTTT. Its protein product is CSVILAGIDTQYF.

This chain uses TRBV30 with TRBJ1-2; 8 positions agree with TRBD1. Trimming at V came to 3 bases and at J to 4 bases, leaving 10 bases not matched to a gene. From germline, CDR1 is GTSNPN and CDR2 SVGIG (reference sequence). The CDR3 spans 15 residues. The CDR3 loop is CAWRRGQGAAYGYTF. DNA for the CDR3: TGTGCCTGGAGGCGCGGTCAGGGGGCCGCCTATGGCTACACCTTC.

This clone was picked up a small number of times. The chain joins TRBV2 to TRBJ2-3; TRBD2 is a possible D gene (5 bases). The germline V and J ends were trimmed by 7 bases and 2 bases, with 7 bases remaining between them. The CDR3 loop spans 12 amino acids. Germline V gives CDR1 SNHLY, CDR2 FYNNEI. CDR3 nucleotide sequence: TGTGCCAGCAATCTAGCCACAGATACGCAGTATTTT. It encodes CASNLATDTQYF.

The J gene is TRBJ2-3, the V gene TRBV4-3, with D possibly TRBD2 on 5 matching bases. The CDR3 is made up of 16 amino acids. Germline V CDR1 and CDR2: LGHNA, YSLEER. Trimming removed 0 bases from V and 4 bases from J, with 14 bases in between. CDR3 sequence reads: CASSQEGGGAADTQYF. The CDR3 nucleotides read TGCGCCAGCAGCCAAGAAGGCGGAGGAGCGGCAGATACGCAGTATTTT.

The rearrangement links TRBV28 to TRBJ2-2, with 8 bases identical to TRBD2. Unmatched junction bases numbered 8, after V lost 3 bases and J lost 8 bases. The germline gives CDR1 MDHEN, CDR2 SYDVKM. This CDR3 spans 15 amino acids. CDR3: CASSFNGGASGELFF. The CDR3, as DNA: TGTGCCAGCAGTTTTAACGGGGGGGCCTCAGGGGAGCTGTTTTTT.

The genes are TRBV7-2 and TRBJ1-1, with 7 bases identical to TRBD1. There are 15 residues in the CDR3. With V trimmed by 2 bases and J by 2 bases, 5 bases remained unmatched. CDR1 and CDR2 (germline): SGHTA, FQGNSA. Written as DNA, the CDR3 is TGTGCCAGCAGCTTAACAGGGGACAAAAACACTGAAGCTTTCTTT. The encoded protein is CASSLTGDKNTEAFF.

This clone was observed a single time. The chain employs TRBV6-1 and TRBJ1-1; D uncertain. The ends were cut back, 2 bases at V and 1 base at J, with 14 bases in the middle. Germline V gene lookup returns CDR1 MNHNS and CDR2 SASEGT. The CDR3 totals 16 residues. The CDR3 spells CASSEMASWANTEAFF. In DNA form, the CDR3 reads TGTGCCAGCAGTGAAATGGCAAGCTGGGCGAACACTGAAGCTTTCTTT.

The rearrangement links TRBV5-6 to TRBJ1-6; no clear D. The V gene lost 2 bases and the J gene lost 9 bases, with 15 bases spanning the gap. This CDR3 is built from 15 residues. Germline assignment: CDR1 SGHDT and CDR2 YYEEEE. The CDR3 DNA sequence: TGTGCCAGCAGCTTCGACCAGAGTGAGGCTTCACCCCTCCACTTT. Translating it yields CASSFDQSEASPLHF.

The chain recombines TRBV7-9 with TRBJ1-4; 7 bases line up with TRBD1. The CDR3 runs 14 residues. The J segment lost 8 bases and the V segment lost 1 base, leaving 4 bases of the junction unmatched. CDR1 and CDR2 from the germline V gene are SEHNR and FQNEAQ (reference sequence). CDR3 DNA sequence: TGTGCCAGCAGCTTAGGACAGGGAAGGGAAAAACTGTTTTTT. This codes for CASSLGQGREKLFF. The complete variable domain, with remaining parts taken from reference TRBV7-9 and TRBJ1-4, reads DTGVSQNPRHKITKRGQNVTFRCDPISEHNRLYWYRQTLGQGPEFLTYFQNEAQLEKSRLLSDRFSAERPKGSFSTLEIQRTEQGDSAMYLCASSLGQGREKLFFGSGTQLSVL.

This chain joins TRBV27 and TRBJ2-1, with 8 bases aligning to TRBD2. The germline gives CDR1 MNHEY, CDR2 SMNVEV (reference sequence). V gave up 10 bases and J gave up 2 bases; unmatched junction bases: 7. The length of the CDR3 is 14 residues. The DNA for the CDR3 is TGTGCCACCTCTAGCGGGCTCACCTACAATGAGCAGTTCTTC. Amino acid sequence: CATSSGLTYNEQFF.

V and J are TRBV3-1 (or the pseudogene TRBV3-2) and TRBJ2-7, with 9 bases matching TRBD2. The CDR3 extends over 13 amino acids. J lost 2 bases, V lost 6 bases, and 2 bases had no gene match. Germline V lookup: CDR1 LGHDT, CDR2 YNNKEL (reference sequence). Written as DNA, the CDR3 is TGTGCCAGCAGTCGCGGGGGGGCCTACGAGCAGTACTTC. This gives the protein CASSRGGAYEQYF.

The chain joins TRBV7-9 to TRBJ2-2, with 12 bases identical to TRBD2. The CDR3 sequence is 17 residues long. CDR1 is SEHNR and CDR2 is FQNEAQ in the germline V gene (reference sequence). J lost 10 bases, V lost 5 bases, and 14 bases had no gene match. The CDR3 DNA reads TGTGCCAGCAGCCCGCGGACTAGCGGGGCCTTTGGGTCGGAGCTGTTTTTT. Protein sequence: CASSPRTSGAFGSELFF.

The chain couples TRBV5-1 to TRBJ2-2, with D hard to call. The CDR3 is made up of 15 amino acids. Germline V gene data show CDR1 as SGHRS and CDR2 as YFSETQ. The V end lost 0 bases, the J end lost 5 bases, and 11 bases lay between the germline ends. CDR3 loop: CASSLVPLGTGELFF. CDR3 DNA: TGCGCCAGCAGCTTGGTACCCCTAGGAACCGGGGAGCTGTTTTTT.

The chain is built from TRBV2 and TRBJ1-2; D not resolved. The V end lost 6 bases, the J end lost 7 bases, and 15 bases lay between the germline ends. CDR1 is SNHLY, CDR2 FYNNEI, per germline. The length of the CDR3 is 13 residues. CDR3 in amino acids: CASSPQDTAGYTF. Here the CDR3 DNA reads TGTGCCAGCAGCCCCCAAGACACAGCTGGCTACACCTTC.

The chain employs TRBV10-3 and TRBJ2-5; D remains ambiguous. Germline assignment: CDR1 ENHRY and CDR2 SYGVKD. The CDR3 covers 12 residues. V was trimmed by 2 bases and J by 3 bases, leaving 4 bases between them. The CDR3 DNA is TGTGCCATCAGTGAGACAGAAGAGACCCAGTACTTC. It specifies CAISETEETQYF.

This clone was found once. V is TRBV20-1 and J is TRBJ1-1; D not certain. The V gene's germline CDR1 is DFQATT and CDR2 SNEGSKA (reference sequence). The CDR3 runs 10 residues. V was clipped by 6 bases and J by 11 bases, with 13 bases between them. This CDR3 is CSAPVVRAFF. In nucleotides, the CDR3 is TGCAGTGCCCCGGTCGTTCGGGCTTTCTTT.

The chain uses TRBV28 and TRBJ1-3, with 12 bases matching TRBD1. The CDR3 is 16 amino acids. Trimming cost V 2 bases and J 8 bases; bases outside gene matches: 7. Germline CDR1 reads MDHEN; CDR2 reads SYDVKM. The CDR3 bases are TGTGCCAGCAGTTTACTGGGACAGGGGGCGCAGGACACCATATATTTT. This sequence encodes CASSLLGQGAQDTIYF. Full variable domain (outside the CDR3, taken from reference TRBV28 and TRBJ1-3): DVKVTQSSRYLVKRTGEKVFLECVQDMDHENMFWYRQDPGLGLRLIYFSYDVKMKEKGDIPEGYSVSREKKERFSLILESASTNQTSMYLCASSLLGQGAQDTIYFGEGSWLTVV.